This paragraph reports one TCR beta chain. It has no known antigen specificity. Library preparation employed the immunoSEQ multiplex PCR assay. For the multiplex PCR, a mixture combining 60 forward primers for TCR Vbeta segments and 13 reverse primers for TCR Jbeta segments was used. The CDR3 region of rearranged TCR beta genes was amplified from genomic DNA with a multiplex PCR assay. The Illumina HiSeq System was used to sequence the amplified TCR beta libraries as 87-base-pair reads. Concerning the study's data processing: In a later analysis, roughly 80 million unique TCR beta chains were counted across the roughly 670 repertoires, and roughly 11 million of these chains were shared by at least two donors. Raw reads were error-corrected and collapsed into unique sequences by a nearest-neighbor algorithm in which closely related sequences were merged to remove PCR and sequencing errors. Alignment of CDR3 sequences to IMGT reference sequences was used to assign V, D and J gene segments. For a sequence to be retained, a match of at least six nucleotides to both a V gene segment and a J gene segment was required. A rearrangement counted as productive if the CDR3 had no stop codons and remained in frame with V and J, and every other rearrangement counted as non-productive. Following IMGT convention, CDR3 was defined as the stretch from the second conserved V-encoded cysteine up to the conserved J-encoded phenylalanine. Sequences without an unambiguous match to a single V gene segment were excluded from the earlier analysis of 587 of the donors. An earlier analysis of 587 of the donors called V segments functional above 56.7% productive rearrangements and segregating when the between-donor standard deviation exceeded 5%. To diagnose cytomegalovirus status from the catalog of TCR beta chain sequences, a statistical classification framework was built. A later analysis assigned V and J genes by comparing TCR nucleotide sequences with IMGT/GENE-DB human TR gene sequences. The TCRdist pipeline was used in a later analysis to assign CDR3 sequences and most-parsimonious VDJ recombination scenarios. In a later analysis, each TCR beta chain was defined by its CDR3 amino acid sequence together with its V-gene family, and reads lacking a unique V-gene family were excluded. As a way to deal with suspected cross-contamination and a sequencing artifact, a later analysis dropped roughly 620 nucleotide sequences that were highly shared and had low generation probability. In a later analysis, a clonal expansion index was calculated for each public chain from normalized within-repertoire ranks of inferred template counts. Generation probabilities in a later analysis came from a VDJ recombination model fitted to out-of-frame rearrangements, and those results were checked against IGoR. In a later analysis, hypergeometric tests were used to score TCR-TCR, TCR-HLA and TCR-CMV co-occurrence, with a repertoire-size bias correction applied to TCR pairs. In a later analysis, false discovery rates were estimated by permuting HLA or CMV assignments 20 times. A later analysis grouped co-occurring TCRs with DBSCAN, adding TCRdist sequence similarity when clustering within HLA-allele-positive subsets. Co-occurrence clustering excluded repertoires with fewer than 30,000 or more than 120,000 public chains, plus five with anomalous nucleotide sharing. In its TCRdb copy, this immuneACCESS table keeps in-frame sequences only and misses some clones. Where compared with another copy, unresolved V genes explain less than half of these, and the others have no known cause. V, J and clone size are taken as reported in that table, and D and trimming were inferred from the DNA itself. The sample table records 60,000 to 65,000 clones. The ten largest account for 5.3% of the sample.

This record comes from a study of cytomegalovirus exposure and HLA in healthy donors (dated by TCRdb to 2016 to 2017). As for the study more broadly: An earlier analysis of around 600 of the donors reported about 250 Gb of sequence data and 117 million unique TCR beta sequences from about 180 million T cells. Around 330 gigabases of sequencing data and around 88 million unique TCR sequences made up an early release that covered approximately 620 HLA-typed donors. Of the roughly 400 genotyped donors, around 81% fell in the genetic ancestry cluster associated with self-reported Caucasian donors. The study aimed to test whether signatures of past pathogen exposure could be identified by cataloging public T cell receptors. Using immunosequencing, the study profiled T cell repertoires from roughly 650 subjects and related those repertoires to cytomegalovirus serostatus. Along with the roughly 670-subject first cohort, a separate validation cohort of over a hundred different subjects was used. To predict cytomegalovirus infection status, the study combined high-throughput TCR immunosequencing, statistical association of individual TCRs with disease status, and machine learning. A later analysis re-examined previously published TCR beta repertoires from about 670 donors and added high-resolution HLA genotyping to investigate patterns of TCR occurrence. The later analysis used no new phenotypic data to find candidate immune exposures, relying instead on TCR beta sequences and their occurrence across donors. An earlier analysis of 587 of the donors applied high-throughput TCR beta sequencing to assess whether each TCR beta V gene segment acted as functional or pseudogenic. Donor age, sex, ethnicity and CMV serostatus were collected together with the repertoire data. A later genetic analysis took genome-wide SNP genotypes for 398 of the 666 donors and used that subset as a discovery cohort. All discovery cohort repertoires had been generated on a single sequencing platform. Class I and class II HLA loci were covered by the typing at four-digit resolution. The number of typed donors differed by locus: about 620-630 for A, B, C, DRB1 and DQB1; 522 for DQA1; approximately 600 for DPA1; and approximately 450 for DPB1. Several DR-DQ haplotypes were handled as single units for association and clustering because linkage in the cohort was strong. Among roughly 400 genotyped donors of the cohort, an average of roughly 230,000 unique TCR beta nucleotide sequences was sequenced per donor, of which about 19% were non-productive. Broader findings and caveats from the paper: It was suggested by the authors that the approach could potentially be generalized to other disease states and immunological phenotypes. CMV serostatus was the only immune exposure information available for the cohort. A later genetic analysis associated a missense DCLRE1C variant with V-gene and J-gene trimming of TCR beta chains, and an independent cohort replicated the association. When HLA alleles, especially DR and DQ, strongly co-occurred, TCR associations were difficult to assign to individual alleles. A few of the identified cytomegalovirus-associated TCR beta chains were confirmed in vitro to be specific for cytomegalovirus antigens. Most CMV-associated TCR beta chains appeared to be HLA-restricted in a later analysis, and the HLA associations seemed to be driven largely by CMV exposure. A later analysis associated 15,000 or so TCR beta sequences with specific HLA alleles at a false discovery rate of 0.05. A later analysis found that TCR association rates varied across HLA loci, with DRB1 alleles showing the most associated TCRs and HLA-C alleles the fewest. An earlier analysis of approximately 600 of the donors showed that most TCR beta V segments appeared in productive rearrangements either about 87% or about 30% of the time, which broadly matched IMGT annotations. The 87-base-pair reads could not distinguish some IMGT-functional V segments, including TRBV6-2 and TRBV6-3, so those segments were excluded. Across donors, most TCR sequences were observed very rarely, whereas some public TCRs were present in many individuals. Only TCR beta chains were sequenced in this cohort, and the absence of alpha or paired-chain data limited detectable features. Presence/absence analyses assumed roughly uniform sequencing depth across donors, an assumption that may not hold. The study gave a list of some 150 TCR beta chains associated with cytomegalovirus. Cytomegalovirus status was reported to be diagnosed by the classifier with high specificity and sensitivity in both the original and validation cohorts. Because HLA typing was unavailable for some donors at each locus, only the typed subset was used in association tests. In a later genetic analysis, fewer N-insertions in productive TCRs were reported among donors in an Asian-associated ancestry cluster than the approximately 710-donor mean. A cluster of highly shared sequence variants was judged likely to be a technical artifact of the sequencing pipeline. The earlier analysis of approximately 560 of the donors excluded 15 to 20 rarely observed V segments, including chromosome 9 orphons, because counts were too low. According to a later analysis, parvovirus B19, influenza, CMV and Epstein-Barr virus appeared linked to several top co-occurrence clusters. Correlated functional status among segregating V segments might reflect linkage disequilibrium, but an unknown experimental factor could not be ruled out. A further reported finding was that TCR beta sequences accurately predicted the HLA-A and HLA-B alleles for most subjects in the first cohort. In a later analysis, HLA-associated TCR beta chains were found to be more clonally expanded and to have lower generation probabilities than equally common non-associated chains.

The germline V gene sets CDR1 to KGHSH and CDR2 to LQKENI. V lost 9 bases and J lost 6 bases; the stretch between them is 15 bases long. The CDR3 numbers 13 residues from cysteine through phenylalanine. The entry retains the CDR3 DNA only, 39 bases that are in frame from base 1. The cohort comprised several hundred healthy bone marrow donors. All cohort members were sampled while nominally healthy, although unrecorded immune exposures were likely present. The donor tested CMV seropositive, placing the donor among the approximately 290 seropositive members of the cohort. Each donor provided a peripheral blood sample, and peripheral blood mononuclear cells were used for TCR beta sequencing. Genomic DNA was extracted from the blood cell samples with the Qiagen DNeasy Blood Extraction Kit.

Sample: PBMCs. The chain uses TRBV18 and TRBJ2-1, with a tentative D gene TRBD2 over 6 matching bases. The TCR sequence derives from a young man in good health and CMV-seropositive. The DNA is TGTGCCAGTGCTGCGGGGTGGCTCAATGAGCAGTTCTTC. Translated, this gives CASAAGWLNEQFF.